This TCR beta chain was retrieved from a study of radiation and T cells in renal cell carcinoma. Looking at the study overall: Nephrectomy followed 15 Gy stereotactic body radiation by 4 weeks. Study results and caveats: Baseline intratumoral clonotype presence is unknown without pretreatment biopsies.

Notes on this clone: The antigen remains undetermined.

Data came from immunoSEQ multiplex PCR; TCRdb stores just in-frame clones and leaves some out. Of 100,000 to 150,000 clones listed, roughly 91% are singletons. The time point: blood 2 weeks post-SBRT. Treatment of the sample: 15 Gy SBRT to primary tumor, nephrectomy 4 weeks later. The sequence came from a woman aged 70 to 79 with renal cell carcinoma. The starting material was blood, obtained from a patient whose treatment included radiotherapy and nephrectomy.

The CDR3 region has the DNA TGTGCCAGCAGTGCCGGACTAAACATTCAGTACTTC. Protein sequence: CASSAGLNIQYF. The rearrangement uses TRBV6-1 and TRBJ2-4, with D possibly matching TRBD2 (5 bases). The CDR3 spans 12 residues. The germline CDR1 and CDR2 sequences are MNHNS and SASEGT. V shed 4 bases and J shed 6 bases, with 7 bases lying between them.